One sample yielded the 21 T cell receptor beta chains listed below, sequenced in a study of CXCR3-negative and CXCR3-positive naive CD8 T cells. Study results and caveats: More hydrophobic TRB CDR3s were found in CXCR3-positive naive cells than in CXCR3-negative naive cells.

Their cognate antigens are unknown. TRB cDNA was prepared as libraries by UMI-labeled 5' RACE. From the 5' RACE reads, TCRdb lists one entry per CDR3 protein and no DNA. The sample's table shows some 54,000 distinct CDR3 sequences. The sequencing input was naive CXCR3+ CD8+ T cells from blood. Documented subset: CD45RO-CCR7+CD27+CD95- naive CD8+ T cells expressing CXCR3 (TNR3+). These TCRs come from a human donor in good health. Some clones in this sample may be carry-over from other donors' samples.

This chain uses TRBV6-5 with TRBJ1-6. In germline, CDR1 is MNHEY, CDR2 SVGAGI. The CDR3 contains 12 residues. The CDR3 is CASSYPNSPLHF.

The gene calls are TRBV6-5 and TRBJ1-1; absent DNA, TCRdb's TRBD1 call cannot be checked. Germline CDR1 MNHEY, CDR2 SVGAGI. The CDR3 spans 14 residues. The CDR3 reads CASSAGTEYFEAFF.

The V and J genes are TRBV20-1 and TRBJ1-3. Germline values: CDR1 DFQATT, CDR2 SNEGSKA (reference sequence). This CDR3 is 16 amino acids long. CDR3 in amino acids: CSAREGGPGSGNTIYF.

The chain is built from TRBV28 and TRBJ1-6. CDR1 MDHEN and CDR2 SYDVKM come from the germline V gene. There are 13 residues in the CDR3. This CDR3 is CASSDRPDSPLHF.

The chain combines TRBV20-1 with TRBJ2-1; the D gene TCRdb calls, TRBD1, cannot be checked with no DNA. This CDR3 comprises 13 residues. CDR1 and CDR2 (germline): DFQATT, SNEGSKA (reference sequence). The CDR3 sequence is CSGRGIGYNEQFF.

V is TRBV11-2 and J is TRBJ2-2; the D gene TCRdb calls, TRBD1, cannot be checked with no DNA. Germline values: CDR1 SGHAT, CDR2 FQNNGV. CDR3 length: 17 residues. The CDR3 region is CASSATGTGGVNGELFF.

The CDR3 spells CASSQTGASNQPQHF. V usage is TRBV6-2 or TRBV6-3 and J usage is TRBJ1-5; TCRdb names TRBD1, which stays unverified in the absence of DNA. From germline, CDR1 is MNHEY and CDR2 SVGEGT. The CDR3 contains 15 residues.

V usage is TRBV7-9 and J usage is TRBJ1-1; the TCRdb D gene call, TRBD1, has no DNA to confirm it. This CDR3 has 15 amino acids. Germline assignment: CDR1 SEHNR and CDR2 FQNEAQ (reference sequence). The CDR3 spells CASSLAYPGDTEAFF. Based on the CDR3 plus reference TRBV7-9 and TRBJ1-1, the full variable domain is DTGVSQNPRHKITKRGQNVTFRCDPISEHNRLYWYRQTLGQGPEFLTYFQNEAQLEKSRLLSDRFSAERPKGSFSTLEIQRTEQGDSAMYLCASSLAYPGDTEAFFGQGTRLTVV.

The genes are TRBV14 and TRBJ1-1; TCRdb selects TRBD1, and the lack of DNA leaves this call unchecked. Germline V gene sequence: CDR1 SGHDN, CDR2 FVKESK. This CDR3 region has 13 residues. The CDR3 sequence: CASRLRGSVEAFF.

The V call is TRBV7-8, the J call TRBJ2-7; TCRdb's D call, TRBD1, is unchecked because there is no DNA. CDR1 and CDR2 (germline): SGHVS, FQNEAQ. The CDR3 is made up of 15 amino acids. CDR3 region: CASSFRTGPSYEQYF.

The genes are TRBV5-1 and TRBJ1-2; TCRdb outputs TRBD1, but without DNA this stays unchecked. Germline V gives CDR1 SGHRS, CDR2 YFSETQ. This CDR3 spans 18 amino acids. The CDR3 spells CASSARDRDDPTNYGYTF.

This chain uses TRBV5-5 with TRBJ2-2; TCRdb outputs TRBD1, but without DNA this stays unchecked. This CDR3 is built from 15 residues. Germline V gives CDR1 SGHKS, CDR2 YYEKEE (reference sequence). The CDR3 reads CASSSWDRDTGELFF.

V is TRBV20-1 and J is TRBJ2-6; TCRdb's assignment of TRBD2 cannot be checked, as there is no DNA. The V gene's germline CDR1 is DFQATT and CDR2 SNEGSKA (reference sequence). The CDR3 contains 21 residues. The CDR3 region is CSARDPLLAGGFISGANVLTF.

CDR3: CASSEEYPYTGELFF. The V gene is TRBV7-8, the J gene TRBJ2-2. Germline lookup yields CDR1 SGHVS and CDR2 FQNEAQ. CDR3 size: 15 residues.

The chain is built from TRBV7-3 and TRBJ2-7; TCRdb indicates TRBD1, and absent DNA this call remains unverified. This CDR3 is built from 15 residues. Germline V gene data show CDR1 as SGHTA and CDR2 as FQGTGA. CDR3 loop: CASSFFRGPSYEQYF.

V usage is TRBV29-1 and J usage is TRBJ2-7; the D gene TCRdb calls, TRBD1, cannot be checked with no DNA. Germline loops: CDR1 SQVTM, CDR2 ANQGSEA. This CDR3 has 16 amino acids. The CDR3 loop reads CSVVSGQGRSFYEQYF.

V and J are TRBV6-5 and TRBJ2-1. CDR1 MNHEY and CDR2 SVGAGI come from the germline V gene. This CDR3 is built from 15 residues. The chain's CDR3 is CASSQSTSAYNEQFF.

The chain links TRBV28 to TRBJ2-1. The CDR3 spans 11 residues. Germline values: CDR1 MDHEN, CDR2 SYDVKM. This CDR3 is CASSSLGEQFF.

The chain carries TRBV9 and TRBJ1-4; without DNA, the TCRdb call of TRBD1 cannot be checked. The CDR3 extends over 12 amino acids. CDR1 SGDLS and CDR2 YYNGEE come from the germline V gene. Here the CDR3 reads CASEGENEKLFF.

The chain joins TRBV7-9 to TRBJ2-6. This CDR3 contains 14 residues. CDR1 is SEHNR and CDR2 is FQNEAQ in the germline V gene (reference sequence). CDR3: CASSLQYGANVLTF.

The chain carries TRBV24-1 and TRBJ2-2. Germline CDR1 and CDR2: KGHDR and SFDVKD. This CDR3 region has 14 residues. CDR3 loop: CATSDFTRFAELFF.